This T cell receptor (beta chain) emerged from a study of blood T cells in healthy people across ages. Study observations and caveats: The authors considered diversity estimates from one million T cells to be underestimates.

With a J-beta primer mix and a sample-barcoded 5' primer, a second PCR ran 7 to 11 cycles. TCRdb independently ran MiXCR on the 5' RACE reads; one entry per CDR3 protein. The table records 650,000 to 700,000 distinct CDR3 sequences, over 40% of them present only once. This clonotype was observed a handful of times. Its specificity is unknown. Germline assignment: CDR1 SGHTA and CDR2 FQGNSA. This CDR3 comprises 12 residues. The chain recombines TRBV7-2 with TRBJ2-5; D unclear. The J call may be mistaken, given a closer DNA end match to TRBJ2-7. Sequencing was performed on blood. The receptor's source is a woman of 80 years or more in good health. This chain's CDR3 is CASSLVRYEQYF. CDR3 DNA: TGTGCCAGCAGCTTAGTTCGTTACGAGCAGTACTTC.